This TCR beta chain appears in the sequencing data of a study of human T cells and chemical hapten exposure. Study as a whole: Throughout the approximately 25-week study, diphenylcyclopropenone was applied weekly to the patients' scalps. The patch tests put 0.01% DPC on the skin of the upper back and were read 6 days later.

The V gene's germline CDR1 is SGHAT and CDR2 FQNNGV. Trimming took 6 bases from V and 2 from J, leaving 10 bases between them. This CDR3 is built from 14 residues. TCRdb re-called the RACE reads through MiXCR, storing one row per CDR3 protein. The table records 110,000 or so distinct CDR3 sequences, 9% to 9.5% of them present only once. At least ten counts were recorded for this clonotype. Time point: patch test 2, 6 weeks after DPC sensitization. The treatment here: therapeutic diphenylcyclopropenone sensitization with weekly scalp DPC. This receptor was obtained from a middle-aged woman with alopecia areata. Some clones in this sample may be carry-over from other donors' samples. The sequences come from whole blood, collected in connection with sensitization to the hapten diphenylcyclopropenone (DPC). V usage is TRBV11-2 and J usage is TRBJ2-2; a possible D gene is TRBD1 (5 bases). This chain's CDR3 is CASSTQGNTGELFF. The CDR3 nucleotides read TGTGCCAGCAGTACTCAGGGAAACACCGGGGAGCTGTTTTTT.